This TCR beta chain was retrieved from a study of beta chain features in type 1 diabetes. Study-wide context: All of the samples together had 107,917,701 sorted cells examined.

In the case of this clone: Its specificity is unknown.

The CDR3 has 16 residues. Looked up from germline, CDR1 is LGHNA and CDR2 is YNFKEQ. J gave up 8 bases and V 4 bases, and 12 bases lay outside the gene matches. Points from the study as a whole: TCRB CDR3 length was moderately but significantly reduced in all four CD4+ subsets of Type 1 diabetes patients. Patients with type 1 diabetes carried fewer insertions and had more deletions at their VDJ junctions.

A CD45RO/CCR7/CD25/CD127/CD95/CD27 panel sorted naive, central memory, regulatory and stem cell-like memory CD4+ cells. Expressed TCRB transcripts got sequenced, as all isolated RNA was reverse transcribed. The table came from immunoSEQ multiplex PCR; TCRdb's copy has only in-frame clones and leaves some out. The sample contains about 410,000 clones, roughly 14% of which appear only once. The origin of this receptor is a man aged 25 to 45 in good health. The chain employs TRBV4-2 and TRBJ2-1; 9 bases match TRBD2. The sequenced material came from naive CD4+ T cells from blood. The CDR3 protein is CASSRAGLATRDEQFF. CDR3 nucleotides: TGTGCCAGCAGCCGAGCGGGACTAGCCACCAGGGATGAGCAGTTCTTC.